One and the same sample provided the 18 T cell receptor beta chains below, sequenced in a study of molecular identifiers for immune sequencing clone quantification. TCRdb analysed the PCR reads with MiXCR anew, one entry per CDR3 protein. The sample includes about 320,000 distinct CDR3 sequences, 20% to 25% of them seen just once. Sequenced sample: naive CD8+ T cells from blood, with Jurkat cell RNA spiked in. Sample subset: FACS-sorted CD8+CD4-CCR7+CD45RA+ naive T cells. These receptors all stem from a human donor in good health. Some libraries in this study had Jurkat cell RNA spiked in.

This chain connects TRBV7-8 to TRBJ2-7; D not resolved. Germline CDR1 SGHVS, CDR2 FQNEAQ. Trimming shortened V by 4 bases and J by 0 bases, and 16 bases separated the two germline ends. The CDR3 is 16 amino acids. The CDR3 protein is CASSSQLGSVSYEQYF. The CDR3 coding sequence is TGTGCCAGCAGCTCCCAACTGGGTTCAGTCTCCTACGAGCAGTACTTC.

This clonotype has ten or more counts. The chain carries TRBV4-1 and TRBJ2-5, with 11 positions matching TRBD2. From germline, CDR1 is MGHRA and CDR2 YSYEKL. There are 20 residues in the CDR3. Unmatched junction bases numbered 13, after V lost 0 bases and J lost 1 base. This CDR3 is CASSQDLTEPGLAAQETQYF. The CDR3 DNA reads as TGCGCCAGCAGCCAAGATCTAACCGAACCGGGACTAGCGGCCCAAGAGACCCAGTACTTC.

V gene TRBV4-3 combines with J gene TRBJ1-5, with D uncertain. Trimming removed 0 bases from V and 6 bases from J, with 12 bases in between. The CDR3 totals 15 residues. Looked up from germline, CDR1 is LGHNA and CDR2 is YSLEER. The CDR3, as DNA: TGCGCCAGCAGCCAAGATCCGGGGTGGGCTCAGCCCCAGCATTTT. It translates to CASSQDPGWAQPQHF.

Ten or more counts support this clonotype. The V call is TRBV6-6, the J call TRBJ2-7; D is possibly TRBD1 (5 bases). Germline loops: CDR1 MNHNY, CDR2 SVGAGI (reference sequence). This CDR3 has 14 residues. With 6 bases removed from V and 5 bases from J, the gap between germline ends came to 17 bases. The CDR3 DNA reads as TGTGCCAGCAGAAAAGAGGCAGGGTACGACGAGCAGTACTTC. It yields the protein CASRKEAGYDEQYF.

On this clonotype itself: A read error may explain this, as a much larger clone is one base away. V is TRBV7-9 and J is TRBJ2-7; no definite D call. The CDR3 spans 12 residues. Germline CDR1 SEHNR, CDR2 FQNEAQ (reference sequence). The CDR3 nucleotides are TGTGCCGGCAGCTTAGGCTTTCTGGAGCAGTACTTC. Its protein is CAGSLGFLEQYF.

This clonotype was seen many times. V and J are TRBV29-1 and TRBJ2-3, with a tentative D call TRBD1 (5 bases). This CDR3 is 14 amino acids long. Germline CDR1 is SQVTM and CDR2 is ANQGSEA. The V and J ends lost 8 bases and 0 bases respectively, with 15 bases between them. The CDR3, as DNA: TGCAGCATAGACAGTAAAGCTAGCACAGATACGCAGTATTTT. It specifies CSIDSKASTDTQYF.

This clonotype was recorded many times. The chain uses TRBV30 and TRBJ2-2, with D hard to call. The CDR3 length is 12 residues. The V end lost 6 bases, the J end lost 6 bases, and 11 bases lay between the germline ends. Germline V gives CDR1 GTSNPN, CDR2 SVGIG (reference sequence). The CDR3 spells CACFPLPGELFF. In DNA, the CDR3 is TGTGCCTGCTTTCCCCTACCCGGGGAGCTGTTTTTT.

In regard to this clonotype: This may stem from a read error, because a much larger clone lies one nucleotide away. The CDR3 reads CASSQCGQGVTEAFF. As DNA, the CDR3 is TGCGCCAGCAGCCAATGTGGACAGGGGGTGACTGAAGCTTTCTTT. The chain has TRBV4-3 and TRBJ1-1, with TRBD1 identical over 10 bases. CDR3 size: 15 residues. In germline, CDR1 is LGHNA, CDR2 YSLEER. J gave up 5 bases and V 2 bases, and 5 bases lay outside the gene matches.

About this clonotype itself: A read error may be the cause here, since a much bigger clone is one base away. This chain connects TRBV6-6 to TRBJ2-1, with TRBD1 identical over 8 bases. Germline loops: CDR1 MNHNY, CDR2 SVGAGI (reference sequence). The CDR3 is 13 amino acids. V lost 4 bases, J lost 9 bases, and 5 bases stayed unmatched. CDR3 in DNA: TGTGCCAGCAGTTTCGACAGGGGAAGTGAGCAGTTCTTC. Translated, it gives CASSFDRGSEQFF.

To note about this clonotype: A much larger clone differs from this one at a single base, so this may be a read error. This rearrangement joins TRBV12-3 or TRBV12-4 to TRBJ2-2, with D tentatively TRBD1 (5 bases). The CDR3 contains 15 residues. With 2 bases removed from V and 6 bases from J, the gap between germline ends came to 13 bases. The CDR3 is CASSLLEPRAGELFF. For the CDR3, the DNA is TGTGCCAGCAGTTTATTGGAGCCCAGGGCCGGGGAGCTGTTTTTT.

CDR3 region: CAWSPGNSYNEQFF. The CDR3 bases are TGTGCCTGGAGTCCAGGGAACTCCTACAATGAGCAGTTCTTC. The rearrangement uses TRBV30 and TRBJ2-1, with D perhaps TRBD1 (5 bases). Germline assignment: CDR1 GTSNPN and CDR2 SVGIG (reference sequence). The CDR3 loop spans 14 amino acids. V was pared by 2 bases and J by 0 bases, with 8 bases between.

The chain uses TRBV6-5 and TRBJ1-3; D call uncertain. CDR1 is MNHEY, CDR2 SVGAGI, per germline. The CDR3 totals 14 residues. V was pared by 5 bases and J by 0 bases, with 8 bases between. CDR3 loop: CASSADSSGNTIYF. CDR3 nucleotide sequence: TGTGCCAGCAGTGCCGATAGCTCTGGAAACACCATATATTTT.

The V gene is TRBV13, the J gene TRBJ2-3, with 9 positions matching TRBD1. There are 14 residues in the CDR3. V shed 5 bases, J shed 6 bases, and the junction held 6 bases outside the gene matches. Germline loops: CDR1 PRHDT, CDR2 FYEKMQ (reference sequence). The DNA for the CDR3 is TGTGCCAGCAGCGCGGGACAGGGAGGGGATACGCAGTATTTT. This codes for CASSAGQGGDTQYF.

About this clonotype itself: A much bigger clone sits one base away, suggesting this may be a read error. V and J are TRBV29-1 and TRBJ2-7, with D possibly being TRBD1 or TRBD2 (5 bases each). The V gene's germline CDR1 is SQVTM and CDR2 ANQGSEA. This CDR3 has 14 residues. V lost 1 base and J 8 bases, leaving 18 bases between the germline ends. The CDR3 sequence: CSVEVHGTPGQQYF. In DNA form, the CDR3 reads TGCAGCGTTGAAGTTCACGGGACCCCCGGCCAGCAGTACTTC.

The chain uses TRBV11-2 and TRBJ2-6, with D perhaps assigned TRBD1 or TRBD2 (7 bases each). Per germline, CDR1 SGHAT and CDR2 FQNNGV. The V end was cut by 6 bases, the J end by 3 bases, with 21 bases between. The CDR3 consists of 18 residues. DNA of the CDR3: TGTGCCAGCAGTCCGGGGGGCAGGGGGTCTCTTGGGGCCAACGTCCTGACTTTC. This gives the protein CASSPGGRGSLGANVLTF.

This clonotype appeared a few times. The chain carries TRBV28 and TRBJ2-7, with TRBD2 as a possible D gene (6 bases). V gave up 2 bases and J gave up 7 bases, with 24 bases separating them. The germline V gene encodes CDR1 MDHEN and CDR2 SYDVKM. The CDR3 totals 17 residues. The CDR3 protein is CASSLTPVGDLGGEQYF. CDR3 bases: TGTGCCAGCAGTTTAACCCCGGTGGGGGACTTGGGTGGGGAGCAGTACTTC.

This clonotype has ten or more counts. V is TRBV9 and J is TRBJ2-5; tentative D call: TRBD1 (6 bases). Germline CDR1 and CDR2: SGDLS and YYNGEE. Trimming stripped 0 bases from V and 3 bases from J, with 6 bases between. This CDR3 region has 13 residues. CDR3 nucleotides: TGTGCCAGCAGCGTAGACAGGGAAGAGACCCAGTACTTC. Protein sequence: CASSVDREETQYF.

Ten or more counts support this clonotype. The chain is built from TRBV7-2 and TRBJ2-7; 9 bases match TRBD2. Germline CDR1 reads SGHTA; CDR2 reads FQGNSA. Trimming took 4 bases from V and 2 from J; bases not matched to a gene: 12. CDR3 length equals 17 residues. In nucleotides, the CDR3 is TGTGCCAGCAGCTATTGGACTAGCGCATACCGCGCCTACGAGCAGTACTTC. Translated: CASSYWTSAYRAYEQYF.